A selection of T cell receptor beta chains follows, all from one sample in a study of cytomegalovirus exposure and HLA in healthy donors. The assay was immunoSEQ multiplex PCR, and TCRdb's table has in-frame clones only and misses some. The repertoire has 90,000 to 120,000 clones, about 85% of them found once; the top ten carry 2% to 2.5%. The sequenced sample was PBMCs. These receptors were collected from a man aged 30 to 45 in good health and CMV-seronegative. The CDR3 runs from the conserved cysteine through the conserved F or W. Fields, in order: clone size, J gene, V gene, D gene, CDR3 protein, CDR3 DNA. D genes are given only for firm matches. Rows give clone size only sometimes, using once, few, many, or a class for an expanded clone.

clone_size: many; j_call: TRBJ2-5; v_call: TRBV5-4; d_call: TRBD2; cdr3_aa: CASSHGLAGGPEETQYF; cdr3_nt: TGTGCCAGCAGCCACGGACTAGCGGGGGGGCCGGAGGAGACCCAGTACTTC
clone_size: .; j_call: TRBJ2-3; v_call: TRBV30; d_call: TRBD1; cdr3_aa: CAWTSGTGMRDTQYF; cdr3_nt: TGTGCCTGGACCTCCGGGACAGGGATGAGAGATACGCAGTATTTT
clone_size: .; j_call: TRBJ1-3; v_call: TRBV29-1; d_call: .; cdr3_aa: CSVAELPGGNTIYF; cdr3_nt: TGCAGCGTTGCGGAGCTCCCGGGAGGAAACACCATATATTTT
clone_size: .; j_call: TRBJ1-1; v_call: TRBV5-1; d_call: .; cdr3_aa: CASSLAVIGGNTEAFF; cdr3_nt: TGCGCCAGCAGCTTGGCGGTGATCGGGGGGAACACTGAAGCTTTCTTT
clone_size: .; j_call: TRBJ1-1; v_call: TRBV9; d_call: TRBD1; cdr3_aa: CASSVVTGYGAFF; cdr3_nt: TGTGCCAGCAGCGTAGTGACAGGGTACGGGGCTTTCTTT
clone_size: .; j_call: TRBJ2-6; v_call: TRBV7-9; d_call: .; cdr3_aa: CASSSDTSSSGANVLTF; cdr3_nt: TGTGCCAGCAGCTCGGACACCAGCAGCTCTGGGGCCAACGTCCTGACTTTC
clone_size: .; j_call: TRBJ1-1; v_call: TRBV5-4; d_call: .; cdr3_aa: CASSPGLGQRNTEAFF; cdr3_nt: TGTGCCAGCAGCCCGGGATTAGGCCAGAGAAACACTGAAGCTTTCTTT
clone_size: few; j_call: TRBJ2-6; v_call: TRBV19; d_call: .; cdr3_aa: CASTSSRAGANVLTF; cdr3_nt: TGTGCCAGTACCAGCAGCCGGGCTGGGGCCAACGTCCTGACTTTC
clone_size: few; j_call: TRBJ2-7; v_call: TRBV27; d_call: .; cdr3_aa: CASSFQSYYEQYF; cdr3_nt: TGTGCCAGCAGTTTCCAATCCTACTACGAGCAGTACTTC
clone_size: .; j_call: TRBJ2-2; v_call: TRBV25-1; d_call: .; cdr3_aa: CASTAEATGELFF; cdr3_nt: TGTGCCAGCACGGCGGAGGCCACCGGGGAGCTGTTTTTT
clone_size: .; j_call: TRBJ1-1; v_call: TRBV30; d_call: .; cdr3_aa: CASGYWLNTEAFF; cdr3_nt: TGTGCCAGCGGTTATTGGCTGAACACTGAAGCTTTCTTT
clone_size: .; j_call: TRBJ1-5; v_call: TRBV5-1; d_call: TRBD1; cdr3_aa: CASSGGTGDNQPQHF; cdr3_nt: TGCGCCAGCAGCGGGGGGACAGGGGACAATCAGCCCCAGCATTTT
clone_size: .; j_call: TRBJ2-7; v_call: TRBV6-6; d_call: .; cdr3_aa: CASRTQGPRAYEQYF; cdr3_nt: TGTGCCAGCAGAACCCAGGGGCCGAGGGCCTACGAGCAGTACTTC
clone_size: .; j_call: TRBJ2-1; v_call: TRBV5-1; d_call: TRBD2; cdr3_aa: CASSSTGTTHNEQFF; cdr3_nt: TGCGCCAGCAGCTCAACCGGGACTACTCACAATGAGCAGTTCTTC
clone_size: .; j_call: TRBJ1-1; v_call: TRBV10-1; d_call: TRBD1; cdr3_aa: CASSPVPGQGLDTEAFF; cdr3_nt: TGCGCCAGCAGCCCCGTCCCGGGACAGGGGCTGGACACTGAAGCTTTCTTT
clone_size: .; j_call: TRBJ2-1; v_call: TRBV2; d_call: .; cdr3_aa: CASSERLARYNEQFF; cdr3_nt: TGTGCCAGCAGTGAAAGGCTAGCGAGATACAATGAGCAGTTCTTC
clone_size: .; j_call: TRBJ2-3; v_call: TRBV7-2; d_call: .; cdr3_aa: CASSFDRRTDTQYF; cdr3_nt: TGTGCCAGCAGCTTCGACAGGCGCACAGATACGCAGTATTTT
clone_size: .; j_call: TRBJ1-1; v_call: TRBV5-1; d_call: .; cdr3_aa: CASSAWGQEAEAFF; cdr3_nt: TGCGCCAGCAGCGCGTGGGGGCAGGAAGCTGAAGCTTTCTTT
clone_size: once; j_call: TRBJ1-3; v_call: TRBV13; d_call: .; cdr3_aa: CASSPGPAGNTIYF; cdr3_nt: TGTGCCAGCAGCCCCGGTCCCGCTGGAAACACCATATATTTT
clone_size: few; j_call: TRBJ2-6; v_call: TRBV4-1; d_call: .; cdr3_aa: CASSPGRGYSGANVLTF; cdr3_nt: TGCGCCAGCAGCCCCGGGAGAGGGTACTCTGGGGCCAACGTCCTGACTTTC
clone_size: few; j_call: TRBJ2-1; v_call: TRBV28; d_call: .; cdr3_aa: CATFWEGSPNEQFF; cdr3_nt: TGTGCCACCTTTTGGGAAGGGAGTCCTAATGAGCAGTTCTTC
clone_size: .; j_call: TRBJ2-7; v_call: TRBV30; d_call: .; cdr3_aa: CAWAGRLSYEQYF; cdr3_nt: TGTGCCTGGGCGGGGCGGCTCTCCTACGAGCAGTACTTC
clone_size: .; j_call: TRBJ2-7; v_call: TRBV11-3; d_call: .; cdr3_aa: CASSLGGGSSYEQYF; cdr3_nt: TGTGCCAGCAGCTTAGGGGGAGGAAGCTCCTACGAGCAGTACTTC
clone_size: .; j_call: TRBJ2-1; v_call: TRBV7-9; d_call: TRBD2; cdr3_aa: CASSPGRGGGYNEQFF; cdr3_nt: TGTGCCAGCAGCCCCGGACGGGGGGGCGGGTACAATGAGCAGTTCTTC
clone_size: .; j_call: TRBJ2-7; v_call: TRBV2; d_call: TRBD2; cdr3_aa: CASSEISGTLERDEQYF; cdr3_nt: TGTGCCAGCAGTGAGATTAGCGGGACCCTCGAGAGAGACGAGCAGTACTTC
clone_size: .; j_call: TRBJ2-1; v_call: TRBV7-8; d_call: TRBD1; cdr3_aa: CASSPRGRTYNEQFF; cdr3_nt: TGTGCCAGCAGCCCCAGGGGGCGAACATACAATGAGCAGTTCTTC
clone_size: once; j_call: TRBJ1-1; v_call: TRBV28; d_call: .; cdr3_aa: CASLQTGGRAFF; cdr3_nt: TGTGCCAGCCTACAAACGGGGGGGAGAGCTTTCTTT
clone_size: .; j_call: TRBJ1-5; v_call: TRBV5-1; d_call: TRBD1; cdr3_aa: CASSLGDRGGGPQHF; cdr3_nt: TGCGCCAGCAGCTTGGGGGACAGGGGCGGTGGTCCCCAGCATTTT
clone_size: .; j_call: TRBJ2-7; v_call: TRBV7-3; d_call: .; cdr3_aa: CASRFGQEQYF; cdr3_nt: TGTGCCAGCAGGTTTGGGCAGGAGCAGTACTTC
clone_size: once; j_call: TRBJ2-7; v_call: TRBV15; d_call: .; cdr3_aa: CATSRAQGGGPSYEQYF; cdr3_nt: TGTGCCACCAGCAGAGCCCAAGGCGGGGGCCCCTCCTACGAGCAGTACTTC
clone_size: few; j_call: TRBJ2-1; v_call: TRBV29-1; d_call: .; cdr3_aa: CSVEDGYMTGYNEQFF; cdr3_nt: TGCAGCGTTGAAGACGGGTATATGACAGGATACAATGAGCAGTTCTTC